This T cell receptor (beta chain) is from a study of technical replicates of blood from a handful of donors. Trimming left V 4 bases short and J 4 bases short, with 10 bases between. Germline V gives CDR1 SQVTM, CDR2 ANQGSEA. CDR3 length: 12 residues. This clone appeared a few times. The table came from immunoSEQ multiplex PCR; TCRdb's copy has only in-frame clones and leaves some out. Of about 97,000 clones in the sample, approximately 96% were seen once. This clonotype was sampled from a human donor in good health. The sequenced material came from T cells isolated from PBMCs. The chain recombines TRBV29-1 with TRBJ1-1; maybe TRBD1 (6 bases). The DNA of the CDR3 is TGCAGCGTTGCTAGGGGGACCACTGAAGCTTTCTTT. This codes for CSVARGTTEAFF.